A single sample is the source of the 32 T cell receptor beta chains below, sequenced in a study of T cells after yellow fever vaccination. TCRdb fed the 5' RACE reads into MiXCR, producing one record per CDR3 protein. In the table there are 90,000 to 130,000 distinct CDR3 sequences, roughly 8.9% of which are singletons. This sample comprised CD8+ T cells sorted from PBMCs, obtained 45 days after the yellow fever booster vaccination. These receptors all come from a young man who received the YFV17D yellow fever vaccine.

In its sample, this clonotype was seen a few times. The chain links TRBV5-6 to TRBJ2-2; 7 nucleotides align to TRBD2. This CDR3 spans 16 amino acids. Germline values: CDR1 SGHDT, CDR2 YYEEEE. V shed 4 bases, J shed 4 bases, and the junction held 10 bases outside the gene matches. The CDR3 bases are TGTGCCAGCAGCACCCTAGCGGCTCGAGGCACCGGGGAGCTGTTTTTT. Encoded protein: CASSTLAARGTGELFF.

The chain uses TRBV20-1 and TRBJ2-5; no definite D call. The V gene lost 4 bases and the J gene lost 2 bases, with 11 bases spanning the gap. Germline values: CDR1 DFQATT, CDR2 SNEGSKA (reference sequence). This CDR3 is 13 amino acids long. CDR3 DNA: TGCAGTGCTATACCCGTGGGACAAGAGACCCAGTACTTC. It codes for CSAIPVGQETQYF.

This clonotype occurred a few times. This rearrangement joins TRBV7-9 to TRBJ2-7; D ambiguous. Germline CDR1 reads SEHNR; CDR2 reads FQNEAQ (reference sequence). The CDR3 covers 14 residues. Trimming removed 1 base at V and 6 bases at J, with 13 bases between. The CDR3 DNA follows: TGTGCCAGCAGCTTAGTTGATGAAGGCCTCGAGCAGTACTTC. This gives the protein CASSLVDEGLEQYF.

This clonotype was seen ten or more times. The DNA of the CDR3 is TGTGCCAGCAGCTTATTGAGTGCGGACAGCGAAAATGGCTACGAGCAGTACTTC. It yields the protein CASSLLSADSENGYEQYF. This chain connects TRBV11-2 to TRBJ2-7; a possible D gene is TRBD1 (6 bases). The CDR3 extends over 18 amino acids. The germline V and J ends were trimmed by 2 bases and 3 bases, with 23 bases remaining between them. CDR1 and CDR2 (germline): SGHAT, FQNNGV.

This clonotype was counted ten times or more. For the CDR3, the DNA is TGTGCCATCAGTGAGCTTATGGGGGCTAACTATGGCTACACCTTC. Its protein is CAISELMGANYGYTF. The chain joins TRBV10-3 to TRBJ1-2, with a weak D call TRBD1 (5 bases). Germline CDR1 is ENHRY and CDR2 is SYGVKD. Deletions cut 2 bases from V and 0 bases from J, with 10 bases between. This CDR3 has 15 residues.

This clonotype was counted many times. This chain connects TRBV6-5 to TRBJ2-2, with a weak D call TRBD2 (5 bases). The CDR3 covers 16 residues. The germline V and J ends were trimmed by 0 bases and 4 bases, with 12 bases remaining between them. Germline CDR1 MNHEY, CDR2 SVGAGI. The CDR3 region is CASSYSTLGVTGELFF. CDR3 coding DNA: TGTGCCAGCAGTTACTCGACCTTGGGAGTCACCGGGGAGCTGTTTTTT.

A word on this clonotype: A read error may be the cause here, since a much bigger clone is one base away. The chain links TRBV11-2 to TRBJ2-1, with 12 nucleotides matching TRBD2. Germline V gives CDR1 SGHAT, CDR2 FQNNGV. This CDR3 comprises 18 residues. Trimming took 7 bases from V and 5 from J; bases not matched to a gene: 15. The CDR3 here is CASTPPYSRTSGNNEQFF. The CDR3 coding sequence is TGTGCCAGCACCCCCCCCTACTCGCGGACTAGCGGGAACAATGAGCAGTTCTTC.

This clonotype was seen many times. V is TRBV5-6 and J is TRBJ2-5; D uncertain. From germline, CDR1 is SGHDT and CDR2 YYEEEE. The CDR3 is made up of 14 amino acids. Trimming removed 5 bases at V and 5 bases at J, with 16 bases between. CDR3 sequence: CASSLLSDEETQYF. CDR3 DNA: TGTGCCAGCAGTCTCCTTTCGGACGAGGAGACCCAGTACTTC.

This clonotype was seen repeatedly, ten times or more. The V and J genes are TRBV29-1 and TRBJ2-3; maybe TRBD1 (5 bases). V was pared by 5 bases and J by 3 bases, with 12 bases between. Germline CDR1 reads SQVTM; CDR2 reads ANQGSEA. The CDR3 contains 13 residues. CDR3 in DNA: TGCAGCGTTTGGCCCAGGGAAACAGATACGCAGTATTTT. Protein sequence: CSVWPRETDTQYF.

This clonotype was seen ten or more times. The rearrangement joins TRBV6-1 to TRBJ2-7, with D perhaps TRBD2 (6 bases). This CDR3 has 13 amino acids. Germline values: CDR1 MNHNS, CDR2 SASEGT. V was trimmed by 6 bases and J by 5 bases, leaving 14 bases between them. The CDR3 nucleotides read TGTGCCAGCAGCTTTGGGGGAGGCGACGAGCAGTACTTC. Amino acids: CASSFGGGDEQYF.

This clonotype appeared many times. V and J are TRBV29-1 and TRBJ2-7; 10 bases align to TRBD2. In germline, CDR1 is SQVTM, CDR2 ANQGSEA. Trimming cost V 4 bases and J 6 bases; bases outside gene matches: 3. The CDR3 is made up of 12 amino acids. The CDR3 DNA is TGCAGCGTTGCTAGCGGGAGAACCGAGCAGTACTTC. It encodes CSVASGRTEQYF.

The sample holds a few counts of this clonotype. V usage is TRBV20-1 and J usage is TRBJ2-7; D may be TRBD2 (6 bases). The CDR3 length is 15 residues. CDR1 DFQATT and CDR2 SNEGSKA come from the germline V gene (reference sequence). The germline V and J ends were trimmed by 5 bases and 3 bases, with 20 bases remaining between them. Written as DNA, the CDR3 is TGCAGTGCTCCTCAGCCACGGGGGACCAACTACGAGCAGTACTTC. It yields the protein CSAPQPRGTNYEQYF.

This clonotype was observed many times. This chain connects TRBV6-5 to TRBJ2-7; D call uncertain. Germline CDR1 is MNHEY and CDR2 is SVGAGI. The germline V and J ends were trimmed by 2 bases and 2 bases, with 10 bases remaining between them. The CDR3 totals 14 residues. CDR3 in amino acids: CASSYGVTAYEQYF. CDR3 nucleotides: TGTGCCAGCAGTTACGGGGTAACGGCCTACGAGCAGTACTTC.

This clonotype occurred many times. The gene calls are TRBV11-2 and TRBJ2-5; D not certain. Deletions cut 2 bases from V and 7 bases from J, with 5 bases between. This CDR3 has 11 residues. Germline V gives CDR1 SGHAT, CDR2 FQNNGV. This chain's CDR3 is CASSLPGTQYF. The CDR3 region has the DNA TGTGCCAGCAGCTTACCCGGGACCCAGTACTTC. Drawing the rest from reference TRBV11-2 and TRBJ2-5, the complete variable domain is EAGVAQSPRYKIIEKRQSVAFWCNPISGHATLYWYQQILGQGPKLLIQFQNNGVVDDSQLPKDRFSAERLKGVDSTLKIQPAKLEDSAVYLCASSLPGTQYFGPGTRLLVL.

This clonotype has ten or more counts. The chain has TRBV6-1 and TRBJ2-5, with 7 bases fitting TRBD1. The CDR3 has 17 residues. Germline loops: CDR1 MNHNS, CDR2 SASEGT. Trimming at V came to 6 bases and at J to 2 bases, leaving 15 bases not matched to a gene. Here the CDR3 DNA reads TGTGCCAGCAGAGTATTACTGGGGACAGAGGCTCAAGAGACCCAGTACTTC. Protein product: CASRVLLGTEAQETQYF.

This clonotype was seen repeatedly, ten times or more. The V and J genes are TRBV6-5 and TRBJ2-1; 12 bases align to TRBD2. The CDR3 sequence is 19 residues long. After removal of 4 bases from V and 8 bases from J, the junction contained 18 bases not matched to a gene. Germline V lookup: CDR1 MNHEY, CDR2 SVGAGI. The CDR3 DNA is TGTGCCAGCAGTTTCTCCGGACTAGCGGGAACAACCGTCGGAGATGAGCAGTTCTTC. Translating gives CASSFSGLAGTTVGDEQFF.

This clonotype was recorded many times. V is TRBV12-3 or TRBV12-4 and J is TRBJ2-7; D is possibly TRBD2 (6 bases). V was clipped by 3 bases and J by 3 bases, with 18 bases between them. The CDR3 is 16 residues long. Here the CDR3 DNA reads TGTGCCAGCAGTTTTGCTCGCCGGACTACCAACTACGAGCAGTACTTC. Translation gives CASSFARRTTNYEQYF.

There are many counts of this clonotype. The gene calls are TRBV18 and TRBJ1-1; D perhaps matches TRBD1 (5 bases). The germline CDR1 and CDR2 sequences are KGHSH and LQKENI. CDR3 length equals 13 residues. Trimming left V 6 bases short and J 7 bases short, with 15 bases between. In DNA form, the CDR3 reads TGTGCCAGCTCCCCGGGGGGTACTGATGAAGCTTTCTTT. Translation: CASSPGGTDEAFF.

The J gene is TRBJ2-7, the V gene TRBV2, with D possibly being TRBD1 or TRBD2 (6 bases each). Trimming took 6 bases from V and 0 from J, leaving 15 bases between them. Germline CDR1 SNHLY, CDR2 FYNNEI. CDR3 length: 15 amino acids. CDR3 sequence reads: CASSGGGIVSYEQYF. The CDR3 coding sequence is TGTGCCAGCAGCGGAGGGGGTATAGTCTCCTACGAGCAGTACTTC.

This chain connects TRBV5-1 to TRBJ2-7; TRBD1 agrees at 7 bases. The CDR3 extends over 15 amino acids. Germline CDR1 and CDR2: SGHRS and YFSETQ. Germline trimming cut 0 bases from V and 2 bases from J; bases unmatched to any gene: 5. The CDR3 loop reads CASSLEQGLTYEQYF. Here the CDR3 DNA reads TGCGCCAGCAGCTTGGAACAGGGGCTTACCTACGAGCAGTACTTC.

This clonotype showed up many times. V gene TRBV5-1 combines with J gene TRBJ2-7; D possibly corresponds to TRBD1 (7 bases). CDR3 length: 13 residues. The germline CDR1 and CDR2 sequences are SGHRS and YFSETQ. Trimming removed 3 bases at V and 6 bases at J, with 13 bases between. The CDR3 protein is CASSSTGTFEQYF. The CDR3 nucleotides read TGCGCCAGCAGCTCGACAGGGACTTTCGAGCAGTACTTC.

This rearrangement joins TRBV2 to TRBJ2-6; no clear D. CDR1 SNHLY and CDR2 FYNNEI come from the germline V gene. The CDR3 is 15 amino acids. V lost 7 bases and J 4 bases, leaving 14 bases between the germline ends. Here the CDR3 DNA reads TGTGCCAGCACCCCGGTCGGGTACGGGGCCAACGTCCTGACTTTC. Amino acids: CASTPVGYGANVLTF.

In its sample, this clonotype was seen a few times. The rearrangement links TRBV7-9 to TRBJ2-1; 7 nucleotides line up with TRBD2. The CDR3 length is 17 residues. Germline CDR1 SEHNR, CDR2 FQNEAQ (reference sequence). The trim removed 0 bases at V and 2 bases at J, leaving 7 bases unmatched. DNA for the CDR3: TGTGCCAGCAGCTTAGCCGGCAGCGGGATCACCTACAATGAGCAGTTCTTC. Translating it yields CASSLAGSGITYNEQFF.

This clonotype turned up a few times. The chain has TRBV12-3 or TRBV12-4 and TRBJ2-6; no definite D call. The CDR3 totals 15 residues. V shed 1 base and J shed 2 bases, with 6 bases lying between them. The CDR3 bases are TGTGCCAGCAGTTTAGACATAACTGGGGCCAACGTCCTGACTTTC. It yields the protein CASSLDITGANVLTF.

The chain uses TRBV12-3 or TRBV12-4 and TRBJ1-2, with D hard to call. Trimming stripped 6 bases from V and 6 bases from J, with 11 bases between. The CDR3 loop spans 12 amino acids. The CDR3 spells CASRIGGHGYTF. The DNA for the CDR3 is TGTGCCAGCAGAATAGGCGGCCATGGCTACACCTTC.

This clonotype was counted ten times or more. The V and J genes are TRBV4-3 and TRBJ2-1, with TRBD2 matching 14 bases. The germline gives CDR1 LGHNA, CDR2 YSLEER. V lost 4 bases, J lost 10 bases, and 12 bases stayed unmatched. The CDR3 covers 17 residues. The CDR3 is CASSRTSGLAGEEEQFF. CDR3 DNA: TGCGCCAGCAGCCGAACATCGGGACTAGCGGGAGAGGAAGAGCAGTTCTTC.

This clonotype was observed many times. The genes are TRBV29-1 and TRBJ2-1; possible D gene TRBD2, 6 bases. Germline V CDR1 and CDR2: SQVTM, ANQGSEA. The length of the CDR3 is 13 residues. V was shortened by 3 bases and J by 2 bases, with 8 bases between the two germline ends. The CDR3 DNA is TGCAGCGTTGACGGAGGGGCCTACAATGAGCAGTTCTTC. It is translated as CSVDGGAYNEQFF.

This clonotype has at least ten counts. V usage is TRBV4-3 and J usage is TRBJ2-1, with 7 nucleotides matching TRBD2. CDR3 length: 14 residues. CDR1 LGHNA and CDR2 YSLEER come from the germline V gene. The V gene end was trimmed by 0 bases and the J gene end by 10 bases; junction bases not matched to a gene: 6. CDR3: CASSQDAGAGEQFF. CDR3 coding DNA: TGCGCCAGCAGCCAAGATGCGGGAGCGGGGGAGCAGTTCTTC.

This clonotype came up once. The V call is TRBV5-5, the J call TRBJ2-2; possibly TRBD1 for D (8 bases). Trimming cost V 4 bases and J 6 bases, with 22 bases left between them. Germline CDR1 SGHKS, CDR2 YYEKEE (reference sequence). This CDR3 spans 17 amino acids. DNA for the CDR3: TGTGCCAGCAGCGCGGACAGGGAGGGTATCAGCGCCGGGGAGCTGTTTTTT. Translated: CASSADREGISAGELFF.

There are many counts of this clonotype. The genes are TRBV12-3 or TRBV12-4 and TRBJ2-7; either TRBD1 or TRBD2 may fit D (5 bases each). The CDR3 covers 15 residues. Trimming stripped 6 bases from V and 0 bases from J, with 15 bases between. CDR3 amino acids: CASSLRDGYSYEQYF. As DNA, the CDR3 is TGTGCCAGCAGCCTCCGGGACGGTTACTCCTACGAGCAGTACTTC.

The chain employs TRBV9 and TRBJ2-3, with a possible D match to TRBD1 (6 bases). The germline gives CDR1 SGDLS, CDR2 YYNGEE. This CDR3 region has 14 residues. V was trimmed by 2 bases and J by 4 bases, leaving 11 bases between them. The CDR3 DNA reads as TGTGCCAGCAGCGTTACAGGGAGTCCAGATACGCAGTATTTT. The encoded protein is CASSVTGSPDTQYF.

At least ten counts were recorded for this clonotype. The junction shows a germline mismatch at one end, possibly a read error. The CDR3 protein is CASSLGGDEQFF. In DNA, the CDR3 is TGCGCCAGCAGCTTGGGAGGGGATGAGCAGTTCTTC. The rearrangement uses TRBV27 and TRBJ2-1; 7 bases match TRBD2. This CDR3 contains 12 residues. Germline V gives CDR1 MNHEY, CDR2 SMNVEV (reference sequence).